This T cell receptor beta chain originates from a study of a mutant IDH1 vaccine in newly diagnosed glioma. TCRdb keeps only in-frame clones here, not all; method: immunoSEQ multiplex PCR. The data show around 54,000 clones, 80% to 85% seen once. Regarding time point: week 47, end of study. All doses held 300 ug of mutant IDH1 20-mer peptide, with topical imiquimod. The CDR3 has 14 amino acids. The J segment lost 8 bases and the V segment lost 7 bases, leaving 12 bases of the junction unmatched. Germline CDR1 SGHRS, CDR2 YFSETQ. This clone was seen a few times. Its antigen is unidentified. J is TRBJ1-2 and V is TRBV5-1; 9 positions match TRBD1. The clonotype was recovered from a woman aged 45-59 years with glioma. The source material was PBMCs, sampled from a glioma patient whose treatment included an IDH1 peptide vaccine. CDR3 sequence (DNA): TGCGCCAGCGGGACCGGGACAGGGTCAGAAGGCTACACCTTC. Protein sequence: CASGTGTGSEGYTF.